Here is one TCR beta chain with its context. The antigen is not known. All gene names here are mouse names. With the read ending 1 residue before the CDR3 end, the germline J gene is used to fill in that end. This sample is drawn from a study of tissue T cells after allogeneic stem cell transplantation. Study-wide results and caveats: Shared clones across patients were few; motif clustering revealed tissue-specific shared signatures.

Trimming shortened V by 4 bases and J by 4 bases, and 9 bases separated the two germline ends. Germline CDR1 LGHNA, CDR2 YNLKQL (reference sequence). The CDR3 spans 13 residues. The assay was immunoSEQ multiplex PCR, and TCRdb's table has in-frame clones only and misses some. The sample consists of more than 45,000 clones, around 70% of them appearing once. This clonotype originated in a pool of C57BL/6 mice in good health. The V and J genes are TRBV5 and TRBJ2-5, with D possibly TRBD2 on 6 matching bases. Sequencing used sorted cells pooled from one or two spleens. The sequenced CDR3 bases are TGTGCCAGCAGCCCCCGGGGGGAAGACACCCAGTAC. It translates to CASSPRGEDTQY. The full CDR3 reads CASSPRGEDTQYF.